One TCR beta chain is described in this entry. Its antigen is unknown. This sample was taken from a study of cytomegalovirus exposure and HLA in healthy donors. In the PCR, 60 Vbeta and 13 Jbeta primers were used. In the study's own analysis: An analysis performed later counted 81 million or so unique TCR beta chains (approximately 12 million of them shared). Profiling relied on immunoSEQ multiplex PCR, and the TCRdb table lists in-frame clones only, not all of them. V and J calls plus clone size are reproduced from that table; the DNA served to infer D and trimming. Among 95,000 to 150,000 clones listed, under 85% were seen once. Study-wide results and limits: Analyses of presence and absence presupposed an approximately uniform sequencing depth across donors.

This receptor was identified in a woman aged 45 to 65 in good health and CMV-seropositive. Source material: PBMCs.

CDR3 residues: CASSYGQGRNEKLFF. DNA for the CDR3: TGTGCCAGTAGTTACGGACAGGGGAGAAATGAAAAACTGTTTTTT. V usage is TRBV19 and J usage is TRBJ1-4, with 9 nucleotides matching TRBD1. CDR1 LNHDA and CDR2 SQIVND come from the germline V gene (reference sequence). Unmatched junction bases numbered 6, after V lost 5 bases and J lost 5 bases. The CDR3 length is 15 residues.